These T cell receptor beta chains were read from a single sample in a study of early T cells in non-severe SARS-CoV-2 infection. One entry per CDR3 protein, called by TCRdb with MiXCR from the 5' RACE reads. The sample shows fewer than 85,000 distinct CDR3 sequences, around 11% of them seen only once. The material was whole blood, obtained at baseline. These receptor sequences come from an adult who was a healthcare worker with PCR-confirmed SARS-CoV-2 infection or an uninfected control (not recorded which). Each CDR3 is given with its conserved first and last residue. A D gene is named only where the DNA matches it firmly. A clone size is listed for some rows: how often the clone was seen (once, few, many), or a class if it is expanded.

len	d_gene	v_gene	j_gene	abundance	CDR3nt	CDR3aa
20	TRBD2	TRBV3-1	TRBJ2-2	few	TGTGCCAGCAGCCAGACTGGACTAGCGAGGCCCTTCGCGAACACCGGGGAGCTGTTTTTT	CASSQTGLARPFANTGELFF
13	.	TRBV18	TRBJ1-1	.	TGTGCCAGCTCCCTCAGGGTGAACACTGAAGCTTTCTTT	CASSLRVNTEAFF
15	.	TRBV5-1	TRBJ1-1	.	TGCGCCAGCAGCTTGGACCCAGGGATCGGCGCTGAAGCTTTCTTT	CASSLDPGIGAEAFF
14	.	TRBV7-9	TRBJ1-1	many	TGCGCCAGCAGCTTGGAAGGAGGGGGCACTGAAGCTTTCTTT	CASSLEGGGTEAFF
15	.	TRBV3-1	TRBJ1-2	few	TGTGCCAGCAGCCAAGGGCGGGGAGCCCCCTATGGCTACACCTTC	CASSQGRGAPYGYTF
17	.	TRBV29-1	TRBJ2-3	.	TGCAGCGTTGAAGATCGAGGGTTGATCACTAGCACAGATACGCAGTATTTT	CSVEDRGLITSTDTQYF
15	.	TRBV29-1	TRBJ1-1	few	TGCAGCGTTGACCAGGGCGGTATGGGAGCGACTGAAGCTTTCTTT	CSVDQGGMGATEAFF
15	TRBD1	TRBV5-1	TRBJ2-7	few	TGCGCCAGCAGCTGGGACGGACAGGGAGCCCACGAGCAGTACTTC	CASSWDGQGAHEQYF
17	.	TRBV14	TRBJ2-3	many	TGTGCCAGCAGCCAAGTCCCCGTGGTAGGGTTCGGGGATACGCAGTATTTT	CASSQVPVVGFGDTQYF
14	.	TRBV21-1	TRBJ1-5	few	TGTCTAGCTATCAGGGGGGCGATCAATCAGCCCCAGCATTTT	CLAIRGAINQPQHF
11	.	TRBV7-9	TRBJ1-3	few	TGTGCCAGCAGCTCGACGGTCAACACAGATTTT	CASSSTVNTDF
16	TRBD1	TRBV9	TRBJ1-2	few	TGTGCCAGCAGCGTAGCTACGGGGACAGACGGCTATGGCTACACCTTC	CASSVATGTDGYGYTF
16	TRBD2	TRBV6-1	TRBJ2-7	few	TGTGCCAGCAGTGAAGCCAGCCTAGCGGGGGCCTACGAGCAGTACTTC	CASSEASLAGAYEQYF
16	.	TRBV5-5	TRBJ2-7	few	TGTGCCAGCCAATACACCCTTTCATCCAACCCCTACGAGCAGTACTTC	CASQYTLSSNPYEQYF
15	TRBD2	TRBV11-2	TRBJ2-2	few	TGTGCCAGCAGCTTTAGCGGGACGAACACCGGGGAGCTGTTTTTT	CASSFSGTNTGELFF
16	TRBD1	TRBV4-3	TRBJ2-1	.	TGCGCCAGCAGCCAGGAGGCAGGACAGGGCTGGAATGAGCAGTTCTTC	CASSQEAGQGWNEQFF
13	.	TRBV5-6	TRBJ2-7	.	TGTGCCAGCAGCTTGTACGGGAACGACGAGCAGTACTTC	CASSLYGNDEQYF
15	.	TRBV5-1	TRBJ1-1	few	TGCGCCAGCAGCCTTCTTGGACACTTGAACACTGAAGCTTTCTTT	CASSLLGHLNTEAFF
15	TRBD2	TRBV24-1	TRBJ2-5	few	TGTGCCACCAGTGATTCGACGGGGGGAGGAGAGACCCAGTACTTC	CATSDSTGGGETQYF
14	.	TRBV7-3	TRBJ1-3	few	TGTGCCAGCAGCTTAGATGGAGGTGCAAACACCATATATTTT	CASSLDGGANTIYF
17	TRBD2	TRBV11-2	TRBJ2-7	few	TGTGCCAGCAGCCTCTCCCTCTTAGCGGGGGGGCCCTACGAGCAGTACTTC	CASSLSLLAGGPYEQYF
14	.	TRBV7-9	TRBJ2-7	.	TGTGCCAGCAGCTTAGGGACGGACCCCTACGAGCAGTACTTC	CASSLGTDPYEQYF
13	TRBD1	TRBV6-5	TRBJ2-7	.	TGTGCCAGCAGCCGACAGGGCGTGTACGAGCAGTACTTC	CASSRQGVYEQYF
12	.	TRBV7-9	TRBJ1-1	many	TGTGCCAGCAGCTTAGCGACGAGGGAAGCTTTCTTT	CASSLATREAFF
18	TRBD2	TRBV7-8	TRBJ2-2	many	TGTGCCAGCAGCCCGCCGGTAGCGGGGGTTACCCGCACCGGGGAGCTGTTTTTT	CASSPPVAGVTRTGELFF
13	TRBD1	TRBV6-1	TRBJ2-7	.	TGTGCCAGCAGAAAGGACAGGGTCTACGAGCAGTACTTC	CASRKDRVYEQYF
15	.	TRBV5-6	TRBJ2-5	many	TGTGCCAGCAGCCCGGAGGGGACCAACCAAGAGACCCAGTACTTC	CASSPEGTNQETQYF
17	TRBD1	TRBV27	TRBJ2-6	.	TGTGCCAGCAGTTTACAGGGGGCGCTGGATGGGGCCAACGTCCTGACTTTC	CASSLQGALDGANVLTF
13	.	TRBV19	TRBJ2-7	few	TGTGCCAGTAGTGGCAGGGGTGGAAACGAGCAGTACTTC	CASSGRGGNEQYF